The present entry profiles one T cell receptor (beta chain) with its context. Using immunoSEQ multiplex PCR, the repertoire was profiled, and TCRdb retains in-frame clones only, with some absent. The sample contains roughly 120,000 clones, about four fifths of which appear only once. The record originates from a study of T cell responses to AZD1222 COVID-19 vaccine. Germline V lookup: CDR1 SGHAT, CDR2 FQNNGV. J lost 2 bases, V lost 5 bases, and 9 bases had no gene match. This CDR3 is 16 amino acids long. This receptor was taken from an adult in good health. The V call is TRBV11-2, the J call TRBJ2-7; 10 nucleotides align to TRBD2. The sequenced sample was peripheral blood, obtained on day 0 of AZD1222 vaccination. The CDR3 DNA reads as TGTGCCAGCAGCCCCCCCGGGACTAGCGTCGCCTACGAGCAGTACTTC. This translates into CASSPPGTSVAYEQYF.